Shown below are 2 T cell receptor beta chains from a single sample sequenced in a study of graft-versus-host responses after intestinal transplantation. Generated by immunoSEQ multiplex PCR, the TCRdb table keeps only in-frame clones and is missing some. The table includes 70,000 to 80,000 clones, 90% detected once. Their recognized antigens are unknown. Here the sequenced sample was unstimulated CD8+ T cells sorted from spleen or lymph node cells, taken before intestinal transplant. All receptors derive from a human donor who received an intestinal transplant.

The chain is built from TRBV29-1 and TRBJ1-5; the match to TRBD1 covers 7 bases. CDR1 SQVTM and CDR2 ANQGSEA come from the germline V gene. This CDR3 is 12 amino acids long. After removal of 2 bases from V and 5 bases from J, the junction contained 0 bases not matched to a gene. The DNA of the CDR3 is TGCAGCGTTGAACAGGGGGATCAGCCCCAGCATTTT. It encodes CSVEQGDQPQHF.

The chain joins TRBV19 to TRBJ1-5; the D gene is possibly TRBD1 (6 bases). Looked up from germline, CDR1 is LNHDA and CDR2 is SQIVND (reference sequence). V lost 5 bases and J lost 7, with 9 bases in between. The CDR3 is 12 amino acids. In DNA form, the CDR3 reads TGTGCCAGTAGTCAGGGGTTACAGCCCCAGCATTTT. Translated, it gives CASSQGLQPQHF.